The 29 T cell receptor beta chains below were found in one sample sequenced in a study of T cell responses to AZD1222 COVID-19 vaccine (dated by TCRdb to the early 2020s). This specimen's time point label, interpreted: baseline before first vaccination. Library method: the immunoSEQ multiplex PCR assay. The source is immuneACCESS, and TCRdb retained only in-frame sequences with V and J called. Part of the clones is not carried over; for the studies checked, unresolved V genes explain less than half of this, and the remainder is unexplained. The table for this sample lists 150,000 to 200,000 clones; approximately 90% of them were counted only once. The ten most abundant clones make up around 5.8% of the sample. The material sequenced was peripheral blood, taken on day 0 of AZD1222 vaccination. These receptors all stem from an adult in good health.

This chain links TRBV19 with TRBJ1-3; D call uncertain. V lost 7 bases and J 5 bases, leaving 15 bases between the germline ends. CDR1 and CDR2 from the germline V gene are LNHDA and SQIVND (reference sequence). There are 14 residues in the CDR3. The CDR3 protein is CASIPELTRNTIYF. CDR3 bases: TGTGCCAGTATCCCAGAGCTCACCAGAAACACCATATATTTT.

The sample holds a few counts of this clone. V and J are TRBV3-1 (or the pseudogene TRBV3-2) and TRBJ2-5; 7 bases are shared with TRBD1. The CDR3 has 16 residues. CDR1 and CDR2 from the germline V gene are LGHDT and YNNKEL (reference sequence). V gave up 4 bases and J gave up 7 bases; unmatched junction bases: 15. Written as DNA, the CDR3 is TGTGCCAGCAGCCGTGACACCGACAGGGTCCGGGGGACCCAGTACTTC. This gives the protein CASSRDTDRVRGTQYF.

There are a few counts of this clone. The rearrangement links TRBV5-1 to TRBJ2-7; possibly TRBD2 for D (6 bases). CDR3 size: 15 residues. Per germline, CDR1 SGHRS and CDR2 YFSETQ. Deletions cut 3 bases from V and 3 bases from J, with 16 bases between. CDR3 residues: CASSSEDGSSYEQYF. The CDR3 nucleotides are TGCGCCAGCAGCTCAGAAGACGGGAGCAGCTACGAGCAGTACTTC.

In its sample, this clone was seen once. The chain joins TRBV6-6 to TRBJ2-7; D call uncertain. The CDR3 length is 14 residues. Deletions cut 6 bases from V and 7 bases from J, with 19 bases between. Germline assignment: CDR1 MNHNY and CDR2 SVGAGI (reference sequence). In nucleotides, the CDR3 is TGTGCCAGCAGCCCTCGGAGCCCTCAAGGGGAGCAGTACTTC. Amino acids: CASSPRSPQGEQYF.

This clone was recorded once. The rearrangement uses TRBV5-1 and TRBJ2-1; possible D gene TRBD1, 6 bases. Trimming removed 1 base at V and 9 bases at J, with 17 bases between. This CDR3 has 15 amino acids. Germline V gene sequence: CDR1 SGHRS, CDR2 YFSETQ. The CDR3 loop reads CASSLNPPGAGEQFF. CDR3 sequence (DNA): TGCGCCAGCAGCTTGAACCCCCCAGGGGCGGGTGAGCAGTTCTTC.

This rearrangement joins TRBV12-3 or TRBV12-4 to TRBJ2-2, with D perhaps TRBD1 or TRBD2 (5 bases each). Trimming took off 3 bases at V and 6 bases at J, with 8 bases between the two ends. There are 13 residues in the CDR3. CDR3 protein: CASSLGVSGELFF. As DNA, the CDR3 is TGTGCCAGCAGTTTGGGGGTTTCCGGGGAGCTGTTTTTT.

This clone is medium-sized by share. The rearrangement uses TRBV6-5 and TRBJ2-3; a possible D gene is TRBD2 (6 bases). This CDR3 has 13 amino acids. CDR1 and CDR2 from the germline V gene are MNHEY and SVGAGI. V was trimmed by 7 bases and J by 6 bases, leaving 14 bases between them. The CDR3 reads CASTLGGTDTQYF. The CDR3, as DNA: TGTGCCAGCACCTTGGGGGGTACGGATACGCAGTATTTT.

The chain recombines TRBV3-1 (or the pseudogene TRBV3-2) with TRBJ1-2; 7 positions match TRBD1. CDR1 is LGHDT, CDR2 YNNKEL, per germline (reference sequence). The CDR3 is 17 residues long. With V trimmed by 1 base and J by 1 base, 9 bases remained unmatched. Here the CDR3 reads CASSQGTGPDLNYGYTF. The CDR3 region has the DNA TGTGCCAGCAGCCAAGGGACAGGTCCCGACCTTAACTATGGCTACACCTTC.

The rearrangement links TRBV21-1 to TRBJ1-4; the table's D call TRBD1 went unverified against the DNA. TRBV21-1 is a pseudogene. CDR3 size: 14 residues. In DNA form, the CDR3 reads TGTGCCAGCAGCGTACCCAGGGGTATCGAAAAACTGTTTTTT. Its translation: CASSVPRGIEKLFF.

The chain combines TRBV10-3 with TRBJ1-2; D remains ambiguous. The CDR3 extends over 13 amino acids. The germline V and J ends were trimmed by 11 bases and 7 bases, with 20 bases remaining between them. The germline V gene encodes CDR1 ENHRY and CDR2 SYGVKD. This CDR3 reads CAAQRGTNSGYTF. The CDR3 DNA is TGTGCCGCACAGAGAGGAACCAATTCTGGCTACACCTTC.

The chain links TRBV19 to TRBJ2-1; 7 bases are shared with TRBD2. CDR3 length equals 15 residues. The germline CDR1 and CDR2 sequences are LNHDA and SQIVND (reference sequence). Trimming took 1 base from V and 4 from J; bases not matched to a gene: 4. The CDR3 sequence is CASSIAGGNYNEQFF. In DNA form, the CDR3 reads TGTGCCAGTAGTATAGCGGGAGGAAATTACAATGAGCAGTTCTTC.

The chain links TRBV11-2 to TRBJ1-3; TRBD1 matches 9 bases. The V gene's germline CDR1 is SGHAT and CDR2 FQNNGV. The CDR3 spans 16 residues. V lost 3 bases and J lost 0; bases outside the gene matches: 3. The CDR3 sequence is CASSLDRGGSGNTIYF. CDR3 DNA sequence: TGTGCCAGCAGCTTGGACAGGGGCGGCTCTGGAAACACCATATATTTT.

This CDR3 is CASSQGGSSYEQYF. CDR3 bases: TGTGCCAGCAGCCAAGGGGGGAGCTCCTACGAGCAGTACTTC. J is TRBJ2-7 and V is TRBV4-2, with D possibly being TRBD1 or TRBD2 (5 bases each). The CDR3 runs to 14 residues. CDR1 and CDR2 (germline): LGHNA, YNFKEQ. V shed 1 base and J shed 0 bases, with 7 bases lying between them.

The chain uses TRBV7-8 and TRBJ1-1; D remains ambiguous. Trimming pared 5 bases from V and 0 bases from J, leaving 10 bases between. The length of the CDR3 is 14 residues. CDR1 is SGHVS, CDR2 FQNEAQ, per germline. This chain's CDR3 is CASSQRELNTEAFF. CDR3 nucleotides: TGTGCCAGCAGCCAAAGGGAGTTGAACACTGAAGCTTTCTTT.

This clone was counted a few times. This chain connects TRBV28 to TRBJ2-7, with TRBD2 identical over 8 bases. Per germline, CDR1 MDHEN and CDR2 SYDVKM. The CDR3 loop spans 14 amino acids. In DNA form, the CDR3 reads TGTGCGTCTAATGGCGGGAGGAACTCCTACGAGCAGTACTTC. Protein product: CASNGGRNSYEQYF.

This sequence joins TRBV7-9 and TRBJ2-7, with unresolved D. CDR3 size: 11 residues. Germline V gene lookup returns CDR1 SEHNR and CDR2 FQNEAQ (reference sequence). The V end was cut by 5 bases, the J end by 5 bases, with 7 bases between. For the CDR3, the DNA is TGTGCCAGCAGCATTGGGGACGAGCAGTACTTC. It translates to CASSIGDEQYF. Together with reference TRBV7-9 and TRBJ2-7, the CDR3 gives the full variable domain: DTGVSQNPRHKITKRGQNVTFRCDPISEHNRLYWYRQTLGQGPEFLTYFQNEAQLEKSRLLSDRFSAERPKGSFSTLEIQRTEQGDSAMYLCASSIGDEQYFGPGTRLTVT.

This chain links TRBV18 with TRBJ2-1; 7 nucleotides line up with TRBD1. Trimming removed 3 bases from V and 7 bases from J; junction bases left unmatched: 9. CDR1 is KGHSH, CDR2 LQKENI, per germline. The CDR3 runs to 15 residues. Here the CDR3 DNA reads TGTGCCAGCTCACCCCGGGACAGCCGTGGGAATGAGCAGTTCTTC. This encodes CASSPRDSRGNEQFF.

This chain joins TRBV9 and TRBJ2-7; 10 bases fit TRBD2. Germline trimming cut 4 bases from V and 5 bases from J; bases unmatched to any gene: 12. CDR1 SGDLS and CDR2 YYNGEE come from the germline V gene. The CDR3 runs to 16 residues. CDR3 coding DNA: TGTGCCAGCAGCTTAGAAGGGACTAGCGCTTGGGACGAGCAGTACTTC. This translates into CASSLEGTSAWDEQYF.

This sequence joins TRBV20-1 and TRBJ1-4; D remains ambiguous. V dropped 0 bases and J dropped 8 bases, with 4 bases sitting between them. The CDR3 contains 11 residues. The germline gives CDR1 DFQATT, CDR2 SNEGSKA (reference sequence). CDR3 DNA: TGCAGTGCTAGAGATCAGGAAAAACTGTTTTTT. Protein: CSARDQEKLFF.

This chain joins TRBV11-2 and TRBJ1-6; 8 bases align to TRBD1. CDR1 is SGHAT and CDR2 is FQNNGV in the germline V gene. Trimming cost V 5 bases and J 8 bases; bases outside gene matches: 8. This CDR3 is built from 15 residues. The CDR3 bases are TGTGCCAGCAGCGCCCGACAGGGGTTAGATTCACCCCTCCACTTT. Translated, it gives CASSARQGLDSPLHF. Combining the CDR3 with reference TRBV11-2 and TRBJ1-6 gives the whole variable domain EAGVAQSPRYKIIEKRQSVAFWCNPISGHATLYWYQQILGQGPKLLIQFQNNGVVDDSQLPKDRFSAERLKGVDSTLKIQPAKLEDSAVYLCASSARQGLDSPLHFGNGTRLTVT.

The V and J genes are TRBV10-2 and TRBJ1-5; possibly TRBD1 for D (6 bases). V shed 3 bases and J shed 5 bases, with 17 bases lying between them. CDR1 is WSHSY, CDR2 SAAADI, per germline. CDR3 length: 16 amino acids. In DNA form, the CDR3 reads TGCGCCAGCAGTGAAAGCGGGGGGGGCGCATATCAGCCCCAGCATTTT. Translation gives CASSESGGGAYQPQHF.

The chain links TRBV6-6 to TRBJ1-2; a weak D match, TRBD1 (5 bases). The CDR3 sequence is 11 residues long. Germline V CDR1 and CDR2: MNHNY, SVGAGI (reference sequence). V was shortened by 6 bases and J by 6 bases, with 8 bases between the two germline ends. CDR3 protein: CASSQGDGYTF. CDR3 in DNA: TGTGCCAGCAGCCAAGGGGATGGCTACACCTTC.

The V call is TRBV7-9, the J call TRBJ1-1; 7 positions match TRBD1. The V gene's germline CDR1 is SEHNR and CDR2 FQNEAQ (reference sequence). This CDR3 is built from 17 residues. V was clipped by 0 bases and J by 5 bases; unmatched bases: 12. The CDR3 sequence is CASSLALRQGRGTEAFF. DNA of the CDR3: TGTGCCAGCAGCTTAGCCTTAAGACAGGGTAGAGGGACTGAAGCTTTCTTT.

The chain carries TRBV30 and TRBJ2-1, with a tentative D call TRBD2 (7 bases). V lost 4 bases, J lost 15 bases, and 22 bases lay in between. Germline-derived CDR1 and CDR2 are GTSNPN and SVGIG (reference sequence). The CDR3 has 13 residues. CDR3 nucleotides: TGTGCCTGGAACATTCGAGGGGGGGCTGGTTCGTTCTTC. Protein product: CAWNIRGGAGSFF.

The chain uses TRBV6-5 and TRBJ2-1, with 11 bases fitting TRBD1. CDR1 is MNHEY and CDR2 is SVGAGI in the germline V gene. V gave up 5 bases and J gave up 6 bases; unmatched junction bases: 3. There are 14 residues in the CDR3. CDR3: CASSPGTGGNEQFF. The DNA of the CDR3 is TGTGCCAGCAGTCCCGGGACAGGGGGCAATGAGCAGTTCTTC.

J is TRBJ2-7 and V is TRBV5-4; 7 bases are a match to TRBD2. V lost 1 base to trimming and J lost 2 bases; unmatched junction nucleotides: 3. Germline values: CDR1 SGHNT, CDR2 YYREEE (reference sequence). The CDR3 is 14 amino acids. The CDR3 is CASSLSRGTYEQYF. The DNA of the CDR3 is TGTGCCAGCAGCTTGTCGCGGGGGACCTACGAGCAGTACTTC. Supplemented by reference TRBV5-4 and TRBJ2-7, the full variable domain reads ETGVTQSPTHLIKTRGQQVTLRCSSQSGHNTVSWYQQALGQGPQFIFQYYREEENGRGNFPPRFSGLQFPNYSSELNVNALELDDSALYLCASSLSRGTYEQYFGPGTRLTVT.

This chain connects TRBV4-2 to TRBJ1-2, with 9 bases matching TRBD1. There are 16 residues in the CDR3. J gave up 2 bases and V 4 bases, and 8 bases lay outside the gene matches. Germline assignment: CDR1 LGHNA and CDR2 YNFKEQ. The CDR3 is CASSRGTGGANYGYTF. The CDR3 DNA reads TGTGCCAGCAGCCGAGGCACAGGGGGCGCAAACTATGGCTACACCTTC.

The chain has TRBV24-1 and TRBJ2-2; D perhaps matches TRBD2 (6 bases). Deletions cut 6 bases from V and 3 bases from J, with 16 bases between. Germline CDR1 and CDR2: KGHDR and SFDVKD. The CDR3 extends over 16 amino acids. The CDR3 nucleotides read TGTGCCACCAGTAAGTTTGGGGGGAGAGACACCGGGGAGCTGTTTTTT. It specifies CATSKFGGRDTGELFF.

The rearrangement joins TRBV3-1 (or the pseudogene TRBV3-2) to TRBJ2-6; D possibly matches TRBD1 or TRBD2 (6 bases each). CDR1 and CDR2 (germline): LGHDT, YNNKEL (reference sequence). There are 18 residues in the CDR3. V lost 1 base and J lost 1, with 14 bases in between. The CDR3 DNA sequence: TGTGCCAGCAGCCAAGTTCGGGGGCGCAGGTCTGGGGCCAACGTCCTGACTTTC. Amino acids: CASSQVRGRRSGANVLTF.